Presented here are 15 T cell receptor beta chains from one specimen sequenced in a study of cytomegalovirus exposure and HLA in healthy donors. PCR primers comprised 60 Vbeta and 13 Jbeta primers. Using immunoSEQ multiplex PCR, the repertoire was profiled, and TCRdb retains in-frame clones only, with some absent. This sample has approximately 130,000 clones; around 79% occur once, and the top ten carry more than 1.1%. What was sequenced was PBMCs. The receptors derive from a woman aged 40 to 50 in good health and CMV-seronegative.

The chain couples TRBV29-1 to TRBJ2-3; D is undetermined. V lost 3 bases and J 4 bases, leaving 5 bases between the germline ends. The CDR3 sequence is 11 residues long. The germline CDR1 and CDR2 sequences are SQVTM and ANQGSEA. The CDR3 DNA reads TGCAGCGTTGATATTTCAGATACGCAGTATTTT. It encodes CSVDISDTQYF.

This clone was picked up one time. The sample carries other DNA sequences with the same CDR3. The gene calls are TRBV15 and TRBJ1-2; TRBD1 aligns across 7 bases. Per germline, CDR1 LNHNV and CDR2 YYDKDF (reference sequence). J gave up 8 bases and V 3 bases, and 3 bases lay outside the gene matches. The CDR3 spans 12 residues. The CDR3 DNA is TGTGCCACCAGCAGGGACAGGTACGGCTACACCTTC. Its protein product is CATSRDRYGYTF.

V and J are TRBV4-2 and TRBJ1-2, with D tentatively TRBD1 (6 bases). This CDR3 region has 16 residues. CDR1 LGHNA and CDR2 YNFKEQ come from the germline V gene. Trimming stripped 1 base from V and 4 bases from J, with 16 bases between. CDR3 protein: CASSQAAGVLLYGYTF. The CDR3 DNA is TGTGCCAGCAGCCAAGCCGCAGGGGTCCTCCTCTATGGCTACACCTTC.

The rearrangement uses TRBV10-3 and TRBJ2-7; TRBD1 matches at 8 bases. Germline lookup yields CDR1 ENHRY and CDR2 SYGVKD. V lost 2 bases and J lost 7; bases outside the gene matches: 7. This CDR3 is 14 amino acids long. CDR3 loop: CAISEGQGLGEQYF. In nucleotides, the CDR3 is TGTGCCATCAGTGAGGGACAGGGACTGGGGGAGCAGTACTTC.

The J gene is TRBJ1-1, the V gene TRBV5-1; no clear D. V was clipped by 1 base and J by 7 bases, with 11 bases between them. CDR3 length: 13 amino acids. CDR1 and CDR2 (germline): SGHRS, YFSETQ. The CDR3: CASSLTDYSEAFF. CDR3 sequence (DNA): TGCGCCAGCAGCTTGACAGACTACAGTGAAGCTTTCTTT.

The chain recombines TRBV5-1 with TRBJ2-2, with a weak D call TRBD2 (6 bases). Trimming shortened V by 6 bases and J by 0 bases, and 9 bases separated the two germline ends. Germline V gene sequence: CDR1 SGHRS, CDR2 YFSETQ. This CDR3 contains 14 residues. The CDR3 region has the DNA TGCGCCAGCACTGGGACTCCGAACACCGGGGAGCTGTTTTTT. It translates to CASTGTPNTGELFF.

The chain links TRBV4-2 to TRBJ1-2; D is unclear. Germline V gives CDR1 LGHNA, CDR2 YNFKEQ. Trimming left V 0 bases short and J 3 bases short, with 11 bases between. There are 15 residues in the CDR3. The CDR3 here is CASSQEFGIDYGYTF. For the CDR3, the DNA is TGTGCCAGCAGCCAAGAGTTCGGGATAGACTATGGCTACACCTTC.

The chain employs TRBV5-1 and TRBJ2-7, with D unresolved. CDR3 length equals 12 residues. Per the germline V gene, CDR1 is SGHRS and CDR2 is YFSETQ. Trimming took off 0 bases at V and 3 bases at J, with 4 bases between the two ends. CDR3 loop: CASSLDYYEQYF. The CDR3 DNA reads TGCGCCAGCAGCTTGGATTACTACGAGCAGTACTTC.

This chain joins TRBV9 and TRBJ1-2; 9 nucleotides line up with TRBD1. This CDR3 is built from 14 residues. V was clipped by 6 bases and J by 3 bases; unmatched bases: 6. In germline, CDR1 is SGDLS, CDR2 YYNGEE. The chain's CDR3 is CASNTGQGDYGYTF. In nucleotides, the CDR3 is TGTGCCAGCAACACGGGACAGGGAGACTATGGCTACACCTTC.

In this sample, this clone turned up once. The gene calls are TRBV6-4 and TRBJ2-2; a weak D match, TRBD1 (6 bases). Germline CDR1 is MRHNA and CDR2 is SNTAGT. The CDR3 consists of 15 residues. Deletions cut 4 bases from V and 5 bases from J, with 14 bases between. The CDR3 spells CASSADRMGTGELFF. The DNA for the CDR3 is TGTGCCAGCAGTGCCGACAGGATGGGAACCGGGGAGCTGTTTTTT.

In this sample, this clone turned up once. The rearrangement uses TRBV4-1 and TRBJ1-2; 9 positions match TRBD1. Germline lookup yields CDR1 MGHRA and CDR2 YSYEKL. V dropped 3 bases and J dropped 8; count of bases not matched to a gene: 4. The CDR3 runs to 13 residues. The CDR3 region has the DNA TGCGCCAGCAGCCAGGGGACAGGGAGCGGCTACACCTTC. It yields the protein CASSQGTGSGYTF.

This clone was detected a few times. CDR3 amino acids: CASSLYMLGTGGAKAGELFF. CDR3 nucleotides: TGTGCCAGCTCACTCTACATGCTCGGGACAGGGGGCGCGAAGGCCGGGGAGCTGTTTTTT. The V gene is TRBV18, the J gene TRBJ2-2; 12 bases match TRBD1. This CDR3 has 20 residues. Trimming at V came to 4 bases and at J to 6 bases, leaving 18 bases not matched to a gene. Germline lookup yields CDR1 KGHSH and CDR2 LQKENI.

The chain combines TRBV5-1 with TRBJ1-4; D gene uncertain. Germline lookup yields CDR1 SGHRS and CDR2 YFSETQ. The CDR3 is 16 residues long. The V end lost 1 base, the J end lost 4 bases, and 14 bases lay between the germline ends. The CDR3 loop reads CASSLTGGADNEKLFF. CDR3 nucleotides: TGCGCCAGCAGCTTGACGGGTGGCGCGGATAATGAAAAACTGTTTTTT.

The rearrangement uses TRBV7-2 and TRBJ2-2; a weak D match, TRBD2 (5 bases). The CDR3 sequence is 14 residues long. Trimming cost V 1 base and J 4 bases, with 7 bases left between them. The germline gives CDR1 SGHTA, CDR2 FQGNSA. DNA of the CDR3: TGTGCCAGCAGCTTAGAAGGAGGCACCGGGGAGCTGTTTTTT. Translated, it gives CASSLEGGTGELFF.

The chain joins TRBV21-1 to TRBJ1-5. TRBV21-1 is a known pseudogene. The CDR3 consists of 16 residues. In DNA, the CDR3 is TGTGCCAGCAGCCCCCGGAGGGGCGAAAGGAGTCAGCCCCAGCATTTT. Translating it yields CASSPRRGERSQPQHF.